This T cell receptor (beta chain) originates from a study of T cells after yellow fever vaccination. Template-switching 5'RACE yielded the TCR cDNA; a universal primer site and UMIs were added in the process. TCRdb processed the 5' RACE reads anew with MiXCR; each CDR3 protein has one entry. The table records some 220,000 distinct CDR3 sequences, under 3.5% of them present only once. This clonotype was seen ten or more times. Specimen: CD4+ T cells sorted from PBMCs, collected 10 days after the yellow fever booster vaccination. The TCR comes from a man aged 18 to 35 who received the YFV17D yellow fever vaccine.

This CDR3 reads CASSPTLSGANVLTF. Here the CDR3 DNA reads TGCGCCAGCAGCCCCACCCTCTCTGGGGCCAACGTCCTGACTTTC. The chain joins TRBV5-1 to TRBJ2-6; the D is unclear. The CDR3 totals 15 residues. V was trimmed by 4 bases and J by 0 bases, leaving 8 bases between them. Germline loops: CDR1 SGHRS, CDR2 YFSETQ.